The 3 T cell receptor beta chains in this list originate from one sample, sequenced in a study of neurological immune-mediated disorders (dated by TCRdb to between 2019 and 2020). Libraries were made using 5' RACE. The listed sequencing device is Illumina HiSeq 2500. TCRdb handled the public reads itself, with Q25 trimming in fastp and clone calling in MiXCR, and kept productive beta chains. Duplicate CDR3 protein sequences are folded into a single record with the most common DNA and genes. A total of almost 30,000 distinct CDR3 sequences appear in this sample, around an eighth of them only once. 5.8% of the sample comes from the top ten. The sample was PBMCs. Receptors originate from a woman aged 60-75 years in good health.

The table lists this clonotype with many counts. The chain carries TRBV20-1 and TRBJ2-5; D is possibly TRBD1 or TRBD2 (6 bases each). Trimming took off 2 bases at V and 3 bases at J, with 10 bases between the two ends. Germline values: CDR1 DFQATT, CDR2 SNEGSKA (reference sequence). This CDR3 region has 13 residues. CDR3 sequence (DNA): TGCAGTGCTAGAAGGGGGGCCAAAGAGACCCAGTACTTC. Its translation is CSARRGAKETQYF.

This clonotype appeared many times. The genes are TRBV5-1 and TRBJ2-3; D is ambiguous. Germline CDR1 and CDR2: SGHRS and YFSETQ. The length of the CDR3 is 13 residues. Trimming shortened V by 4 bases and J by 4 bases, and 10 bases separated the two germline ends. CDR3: CASSPGEADTQYF. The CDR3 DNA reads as TGCGCCAGCAGCCCTGGAGAAGCAGATACGCAGTATTTT.

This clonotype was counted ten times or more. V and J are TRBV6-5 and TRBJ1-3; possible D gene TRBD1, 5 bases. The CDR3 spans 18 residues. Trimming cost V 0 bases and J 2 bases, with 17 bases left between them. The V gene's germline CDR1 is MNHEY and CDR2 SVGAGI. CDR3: CASSYSRGPQVPGNTIYF. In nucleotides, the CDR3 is TGTGCCAGCAGTTACTCGAGGGGTCCACAGGTTCCTGGAAACACCATATATTTT.